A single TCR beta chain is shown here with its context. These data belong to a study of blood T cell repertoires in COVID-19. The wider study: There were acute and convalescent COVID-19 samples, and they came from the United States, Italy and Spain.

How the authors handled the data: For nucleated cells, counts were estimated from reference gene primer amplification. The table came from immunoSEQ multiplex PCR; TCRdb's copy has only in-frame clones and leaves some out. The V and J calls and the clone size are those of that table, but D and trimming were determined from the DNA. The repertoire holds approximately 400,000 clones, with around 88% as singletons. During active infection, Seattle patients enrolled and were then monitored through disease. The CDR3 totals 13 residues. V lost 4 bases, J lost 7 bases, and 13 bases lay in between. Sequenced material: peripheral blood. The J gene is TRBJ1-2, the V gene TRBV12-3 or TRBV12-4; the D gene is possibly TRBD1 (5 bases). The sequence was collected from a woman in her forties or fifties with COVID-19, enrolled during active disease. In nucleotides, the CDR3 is TGTGCCAGCAGTTCCAGGGTCCTTGTTGGCTACACCTTC. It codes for CASSSRVLVGYTF.